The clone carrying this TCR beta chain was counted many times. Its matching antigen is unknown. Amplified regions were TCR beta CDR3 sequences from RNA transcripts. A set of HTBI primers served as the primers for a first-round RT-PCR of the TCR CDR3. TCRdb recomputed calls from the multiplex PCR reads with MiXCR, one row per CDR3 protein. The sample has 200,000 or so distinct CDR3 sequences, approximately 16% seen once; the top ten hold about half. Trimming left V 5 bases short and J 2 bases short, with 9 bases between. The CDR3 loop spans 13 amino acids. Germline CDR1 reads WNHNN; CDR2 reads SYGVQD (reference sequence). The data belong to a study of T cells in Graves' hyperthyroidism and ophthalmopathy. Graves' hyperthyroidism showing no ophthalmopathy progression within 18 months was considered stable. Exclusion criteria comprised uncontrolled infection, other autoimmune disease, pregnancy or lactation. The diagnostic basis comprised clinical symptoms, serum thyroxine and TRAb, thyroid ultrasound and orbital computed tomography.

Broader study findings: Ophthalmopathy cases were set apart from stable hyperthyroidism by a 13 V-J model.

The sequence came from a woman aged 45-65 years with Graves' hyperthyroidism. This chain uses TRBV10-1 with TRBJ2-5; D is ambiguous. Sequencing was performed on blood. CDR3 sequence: CASSSQLQETQYF. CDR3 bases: TGCGCCAGCAGTAGTCAGCTTCAAGAGACCCAGTACTTC.